This is a list of T cell receptor beta chains from one sample in a study of blood T cell repertoires in COVID-19. Sequencing used immunoSEQ multiplex PCR; TCRdb keeps in-frame clones, though not all of them. The repertoire holds about 220,000 clones, with 70% to 90% as singletons. The sample comprised peripheral blood. The origin of the receptors is a man aged 45-60 years who had recovered from COVID-19. Both conserved end residues are trimmed from each CDR3. Each record gives: J gene, V gene, CDR3 protein.

TRBJ2-2 TRBV19 ASKAGQNTGELF
TRBJ2-2 TRBV5-1 ASSSWTDTNTGELF
TRBJ1-4 TRBV5-1 ASSLGQGNEKLF
TRBJ2-5 TRBV24-1 ATSDSGVAGVRETQY
TRBJ1-4 TRBV19 ASSIDLGRLANEKLF
TRBJ2-5 TRBV5-4 ASSRDRGFETQY
TRBJ2-5 TRBV27 ASSLTSPGGGTNQETQY
TRBJ2-7 TRBV7-6 ASSLETRIGYEQY
TRBJ1-4 TRBV5-1 ASRYTLTNEKLF
TRBJ2-1 TRBV27 ASSLRGLGVNEQF
TRBJ2-3 TRBV7-8 ASSSTSSSTDTQY
TRBJ1-1 TRBV6-5 ASSRGRSLFIGAF
TRBJ2-2 TRBV5-1 ASSLTSGRKGTGELF
TRBJ2-1 TRBV6-5 ASSRSGGYNEQF
TRBJ1-4 TRBV6-5 ASRSDRGNEKLF
TRBJ1-5 TRBV5-5 ASSLSGGPQH
TRBJ2-1 TRBV6-5 ASTPRGRYNEQF
TRBJ2-5 TRBV6-5 ASREGRLAGGAQY
TRBJ1-2 TRBV5-6 ASSFFPDRGSGYGYT
TRBJ2-1 TRBV7-9 ASSLGTIGATEQF